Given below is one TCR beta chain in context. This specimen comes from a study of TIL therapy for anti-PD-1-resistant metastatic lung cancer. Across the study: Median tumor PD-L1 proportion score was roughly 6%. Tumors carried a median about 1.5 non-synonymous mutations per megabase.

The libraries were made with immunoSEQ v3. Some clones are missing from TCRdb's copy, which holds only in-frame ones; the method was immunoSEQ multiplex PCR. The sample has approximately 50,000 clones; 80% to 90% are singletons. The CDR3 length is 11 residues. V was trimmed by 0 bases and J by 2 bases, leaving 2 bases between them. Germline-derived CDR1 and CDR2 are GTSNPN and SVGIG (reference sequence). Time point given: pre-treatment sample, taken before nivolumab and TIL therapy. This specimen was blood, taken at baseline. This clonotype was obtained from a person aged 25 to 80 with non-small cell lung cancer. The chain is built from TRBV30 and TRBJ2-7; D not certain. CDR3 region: CAWSVAYEQYF. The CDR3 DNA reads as TGTGCCTGGAGTGTAGCCTACGAGCAGTACTTC.